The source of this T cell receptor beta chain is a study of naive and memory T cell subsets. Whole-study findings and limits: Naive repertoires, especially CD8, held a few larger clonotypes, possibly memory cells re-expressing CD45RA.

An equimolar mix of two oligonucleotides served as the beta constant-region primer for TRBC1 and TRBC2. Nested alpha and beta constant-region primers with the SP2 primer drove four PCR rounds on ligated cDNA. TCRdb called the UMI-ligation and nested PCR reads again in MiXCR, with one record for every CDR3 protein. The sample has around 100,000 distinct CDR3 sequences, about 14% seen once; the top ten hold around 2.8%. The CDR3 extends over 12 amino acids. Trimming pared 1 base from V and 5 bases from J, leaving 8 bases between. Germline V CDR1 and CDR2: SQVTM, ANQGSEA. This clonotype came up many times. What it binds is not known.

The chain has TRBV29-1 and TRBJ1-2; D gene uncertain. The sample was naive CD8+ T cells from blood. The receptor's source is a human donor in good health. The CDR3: CSVEGADYGYTF. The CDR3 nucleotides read TGCAGCGTTGAAGGGGCAGATTATGGCTACACCTTC.